The rows below give T cell receptor beta chains drawn from one sample of a study of early T cells in non-severe SARS-CoV-2 infection. MiXCR, applied by TCRdb to the 5' RACE reads, yields one record per CDR3 protein. Of 55,000 to 80,000 distinct CDR3 sequences listed, roughly 12% were seen once; the top ten hold 3% to 4.5%. Source material: whole blood. Receptor source: an adult who was a healthcare worker with PCR-confirmed SARS-CoV-2 infection or an uninfected control (not recorded which). The CDR3 runs from the conserved cysteine through the conserved F or W. A D gene is named only where the DNA matches it firmly. Size tells how often a clone was seen (once, few, many) or the class of an expanded clone, and some rows leave it out.

j_call	cdr3_length	v_call	d_call	clone_size	cdr3_aa	cdr3_nt
TRBJ2-1	15	TRBV19	TRBD2	.	CASSISGNTYNEQFF	TGTGCCAGTAGTATAAGCGGGAACACCTACAATGAGCAGTTCTTC
TRBJ2-7	15	TRBV5-4	TRBD2	.	CASSPGGRGAYEQYF	TGTGCCAGCAGCCCCGGCGGGCGGGGGGCCTACGAGCAGTACTTC
TRBJ2-5	15	TRBV6-1	TRBD2	many	CASKSGLAVQETQYF	TGTGCCAGCAAGTCGGGACTAGCGGTTCAAGAGACCCAGTACTTC
TRBJ2-5	11	TRBV7-9	.	few	CASSQGLLKYF	TGTGCCAGCAGCCAGGGACTCCTTAAGTACTTC
TRBJ1-1	13	TRBV12-3/TRBV12-4	.	few	CASSLNFIAEAFF	TGTGCCAGCAGTTTAAACTTTATTGCTGAAGCTTTCTTT
TRBJ1-5	14	TRBV7-9	TRBD1	few	CASSMTGPNQPQHF	TGTGCCAGCAGCATGACAGGGCCGAATCAGCCCCAGCATTTT
TRBJ2-1	14	TRBV5-1	TRBD1	.	CASNPGQGGNEQFF	TGCGCCAGCAACCCTGGACAGGGTGGGAATGAGCAGTTCTTC
TRBJ2-3	13	TRBV29-1	.	few	CSVGRDLQDTQYF	TGCAGCGTAGGACGGGACCTGCAAGATACGCAGTATTTT
TRBJ2-2	14	TRBV10-3	.	.	CAISESTGTGELFF	TGTGCCATCAGTGAGTCGACAGGAACCGGGGAGCTGTTTTTT
TRBJ2-7	13	TRBV24-1	.	many	CATSAPTPYEQYF	TGTGCCACCAGTGCCCCCACTCCCTACGAGCAGTACTTC
TRBJ2-1	18	TRBV18	.	many	CASSPPRPRRVLYNEQFF	TGTGCCAGCTCACCACCGAGGCCCAGGCGAGTTCTCTACAATGAGCAGTTCTTC
TRBJ2-4	15	TRBV11-2	TRBD1	.	CASSHPGGVSDIQYF	TGTGCCAGCAGCCACCCAGGGGGAGTCTCTGACATTCAGTACTTC
TRBJ2-3	15	TRBV11-2	.	many	CASLGGGSIEGAQYF	TGTGCCAGCCTCGGAGGGGGATCTATCGAGGGGGCGCAGTATTTT
TRBJ1-1	13	TRBV6-1	.	many	CASMGRVNTEAFF	TGTGCCAGCATGGGCAGAGTGAACACTGAAGCTTTCTTT
TRBJ2-2	15	TRBV3-1	.	many	CASAPVLWGYGELFF	TGTGCCAGCGCCCCGGTCCTTTGGGGTTACGGGGAGCTGTTTTTT
TRBJ1-3	14	TRBV18	.	many	CASSKGNAGNTIYF	TGTGCCAGCTCAAAGGGGAACGCTGGAAACACCATATATTTT
TRBJ2-5	13	TRBV6-5	.	.	CASSSHGQETQYF	TGTGCCAGCAGTTCCCACGGCCAAGAGACCCAGTACTTC
TRBJ1-3	14	TRBV3-1	.	many	CASSQVLPGNTIYF	TGTGCCAGCAGCCAAGTACTCCCCGGAAACACCATATATTTT
TRBJ1-4	14	TRBV5-5	.	few	CASSLGRTNEKLFF	TGTGCCAGCAGCCTAGGGCGGACTAATGAAAAACTGTTTTTT
TRBJ1-2	12	TRBV6-5	TRBD1	many	CASSGTAYGYTF	TGTGCCAGCAGTGGGACAGCTTATGGCTACACCTTC
TRBJ2-5	12	TRBV29-1	TRBD1	many	CSVARGKETQYF	TGCAGCGTTGCCAGGGGGAAAGAGACCCAGTACTTC
TRBJ2-7	13	TRBV12-3/TRBV12-4	.	many	CASSSQYSYEQYF	TGTGCCAGCAGTTCACAGTACTCCTACGAGCAGTACTTC
TRBJ1-1	10	TRBV27	.	many	CASGNTEAFF	TGTGCCAGCGGTAACACTGAAGCTTTCTTT
TRBJ2-3	14	TRBV29-1	TRBD2	many	CSVGERGGSDTQYF	TGCAGCGTTGGTGAGCGGGGGGGCTCGGATACGCAGTATTTT
TRBJ1-6	16	TRBV9	.	.	CASSGPHAGRNSPLHF	TGTGCCAGCAGCGGACCCCACGCAGGACGGAATTCACCCCTCCACTTT
TRBJ2-7	15	TRBV5-4	TRBD2	many	CASSPGTSGPYEQYF	TGTGCCAGCAGCCCCGGGACTAGCGGGCCCTACGAGCAGTACTTC
TRBJ2-4	16	TRBV10-3	.	.	CAISSSSPEAKNIQYF	TGTGCCATCAGCTCCTCGTCCCCCGAAGCCAAAAACATTCAGTACTTC
TRBJ2-2	15	TRBV5-4	.	many	CASSPPGVNTGELFF	TGTGCCAGCAGCCCTCCGGGGGTGAACACCGGGGAGCTGTTTTTT
TRBJ2-5	12	TRBV12-3/TRBV12-4	.	many	CASSFGTETQYF	TGTGCCAGCAGTTTTGGGACGGAGACCCAGTACTTC
TRBJ2-5	19	TRBV11-2	TRBD2	few	CASRSIRRISSGIQETQYF	TGTGCCAGCAGATCAATCCGCAGGATTTCTAGCGGAATTCAAGAGACCCAGTACTTC
TRBJ2-7	15	TRBV2	TRBD1	few	CASRGGQGRGYEQYF	TGTGCCAGCAGAGGGGGCCAAGGGAGAGGGTACGAGCAGTACTTC
TRBJ2-7	16	TRBV25-1	TRBD1	.	CASSELIRQGAYEQYF	TGTGCCAGCAGTGAACTAATTCGACAGGGTGCCTACGAGCAGTACTTC
TRBJ1-4	12	TRBV7-9	.	many	CASRGGGNPLFF	TGTGCCAGCAGGGGCGGTGGGAATCCACTGTTTTTT
TRBJ2-3	13	TRBV6-5	.	many	CASSSNIGDTQYF	TGTGCCAGCAGTTCAAACATTGGGGATACGCAGTATTTT
TRBJ2-7	15	TRBV4-1	.	many	CASSHPSRGSYEQYF	TGCGCCAGCAGCCACCCCTCAAGGGGCTCCTACGAGCAGTACTTC
TRBJ1-4	12	TRBV29-1	.	many	CSVGATNEKLFF	TGCAGCGTTGGGGCAACTAATGAAAAACTGTTTTTT
TRBJ2-7	16	TRBV11-2	TRBD1	few	CASSPNAGQGSYEQYF	TGTGCCAGCAGCCCTAACGCGGGACAGGGTTCATACGAGCAGTACTTC
TRBJ1-2	9	TRBV7-9	.	many	CASSSVPLF	TGTGCCAGCAGCTCCGTACCCCTATTC
TRBJ2-3	16	TRBV19	TRBD2	many	CASSQLAGEGADTQYF	TGTGCCAGTAGTCAATTGGCGGGAGAGGGTGCAGATACGCAGTATTTT
TRBJ1-2	15	TRBV9	.	.	CASSPPDWRNYGYTF	TGTGCCAGCAGCCCCCCGGACTGGAGAAACTATGGCTACACCTTC
TRBJ1-6	13	TRBV7-6	.	many	CASSLAGDSPLHF	TGTGCCAGCAGCTTAGCGGGGGATTCACCCCTCCACTTT
TRBJ2-3	16	TRBV5-1	TRBD2	few	CASSLSTGGGADTQYF	TGCGCCAGCAGCTTGTCTACGGGAGGAGGGGCAGATACGCAGTATTTT
TRBJ1-1	17	TRBV30	.	many	CAWSARWDKVMNTEAFF	TGTGCCTGGAGCGCTAGGTGGGACAAGGTCATGAACACTGAAGCTTTCTTT
TRBJ2-1	17	TRBV11-2	TRBD2	.	CASSPWGAGFVYNEQFF	TGTGCCAGCAGCCCCTGGGGAGCGGGATTCGTTTACAATGAGCAGTTCTTC
TRBJ1-2	11	TRBV2	.	few	CASSEGGGYTF	TGTGCCAGCAGTGAGGGAGGCGGCTACACCTTC
TRBJ2-1	14	TRBV7-2	.	many	CASSSYMRTNEQFF	TGTGCCAGCAGCTCCTATATGAGGACCAATGAGCAGTTCTTC
TRBJ2-1	16	TRBV6-1	TRBD2	many	CASSESFGTSAYEQFF	TGTGCCAGCAGTGAATCTTTCGGGACTAGCGCTTATGAGCAGTTCTTC
TRBJ2-3	13	TRBV12-3/TRBV12-4	.	many	CASSYLPGDTQYF	TGTGCCAGCAGTTATCTCCCTGGAGATACGCAGTATTTT
TRBJ2-4	16	TRBV4-1	.	many	CASSQVSETAKNIQYF	TGCGCCAGCAGCCAGGTTAGCGAAACTGCCAAAAACATTCAGTACTTC
TRBJ2-7	14	TRBV5-8	.	many	CASRRDILSYEQYF	TGTGCCAGCCGCCGGGACATCCTATCCTACGAGCAGTACTTC
TRBJ2-3	14	TRBV25-1	.	.	CASSLDAYTDTQYF	TGTGCCAGCAGCCTGGACGCTTACACAGATACGCAGTATTTT
TRBJ1-2	18	TRBV11-3	TRBD1	few	CASSLGEGAPGKENGYTF	TGTGCCAGCAGCTTAGGCGAGGGGGCTCCAGGAAAGGAGAATGGCTACACCTTC
TRBJ2-3	14	TRBV10-1	.	.	CASSEWQRTDTQYF	TGCGCCAGCAGTGAGTGGCAGAGGACAGATACGCAGTATTTT
TRBJ1-1	13	TRBV9	.	many	CASSAQGNTEAFF	TGTGCCAGCAGCGCGCAGGGGAACACTGAAGCTTTCTTT
TRBJ1-5	11	TRBV5-5	.	few	CASSPDKAQHF	TGTGCCAGCAGCCCGGACAAGGCCCAGCATTTT